The entry below describes one T cell receptor beta chain. Its specificity is unknown. The data are from a study of cytomegalovirus exposure and HLA in healthy donors. Germline V lookup: CDR1 SGHNT, CDR2 YYREEE (reference sequence). The CDR3 consists of 15 residues. V lost 0 bases and J lost 7, with 11 bases in between. The donors belonged to the approximately 120-subject validation cohort, separate from the roughly 650-subject first cohort. TCRdb's copy holds only in-frame clones and misses some; the assay was immunoSEQ multiplex PCR. This table has approximately 210,000 clones, about 84% appearing once. Study-level results: A later analysis found first-cohort TCR clusters tended to co-occur in the 110 or so validation repertoires. It was 150 or so TCR beta chains that were listed as cytomegalovirus-associated.

The specimen was PBMCs. This clonotype originated in a woman aged 18-35 years in good health and CMV-seronegative. The chain uses TRBV5-4 and TRBJ1-6; D may be TRBD1 (5 bases). The CDR3 coding sequence is TGTGCCAGCAGCTTGGCGCAGGGAACCAATTCACCCCTCCACTTT. Translation: CASSLAQGTNSPLHF.